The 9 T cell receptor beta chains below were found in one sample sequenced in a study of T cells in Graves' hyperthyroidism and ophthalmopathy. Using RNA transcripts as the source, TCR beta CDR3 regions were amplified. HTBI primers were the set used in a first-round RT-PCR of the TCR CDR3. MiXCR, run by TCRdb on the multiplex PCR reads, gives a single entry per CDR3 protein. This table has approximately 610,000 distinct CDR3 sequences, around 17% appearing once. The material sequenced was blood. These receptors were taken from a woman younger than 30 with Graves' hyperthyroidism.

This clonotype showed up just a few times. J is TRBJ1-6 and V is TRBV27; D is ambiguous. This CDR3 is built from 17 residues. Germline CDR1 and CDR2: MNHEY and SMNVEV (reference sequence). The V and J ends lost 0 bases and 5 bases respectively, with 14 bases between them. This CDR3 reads CASSLSWVSADNSPLHF. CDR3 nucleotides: TGTGCCAGCAGTTTATCGTGGGTTTCCGCGGATAATTCACCCCTCCACTTT.

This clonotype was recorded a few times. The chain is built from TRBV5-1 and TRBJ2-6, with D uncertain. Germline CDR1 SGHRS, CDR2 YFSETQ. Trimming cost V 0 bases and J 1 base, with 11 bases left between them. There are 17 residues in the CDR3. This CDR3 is CASSLGPQASGANVLTF. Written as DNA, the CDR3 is TGCGCCAGCAGCTTGGGGCCCCAGGCTTCTGGGGCCAACGTCCTGACTTTC.

CDR3 nucleotides: TGTGCCAGCAGCCGACGGAGCTCCTACAATGAGCAGTTCTTC. It is translated as CASSRRSSYNEQFF. The chain combines TRBV28 with TRBJ2-1; D uncertain. Germline CDR1 reads MDHEN; CDR2 reads SYDVKM. The CDR3 runs 14 residues. Trimming took 6 bases from V and 0 from J, leaving 9 bases between them.

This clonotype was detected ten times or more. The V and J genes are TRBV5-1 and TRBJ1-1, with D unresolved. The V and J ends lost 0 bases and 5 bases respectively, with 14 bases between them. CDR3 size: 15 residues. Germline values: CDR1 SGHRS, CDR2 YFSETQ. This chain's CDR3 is CASSLVPGSGTEAFF. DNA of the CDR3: TGCGCCAGCAGCTTGGTCCCCGGGTCGGGGACTGAAGCTTTCTTT.

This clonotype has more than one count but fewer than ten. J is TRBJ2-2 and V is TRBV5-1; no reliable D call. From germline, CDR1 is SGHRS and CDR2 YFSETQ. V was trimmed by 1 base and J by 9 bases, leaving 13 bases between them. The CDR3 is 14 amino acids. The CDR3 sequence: CASSLMALERELFF. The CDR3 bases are TGCGCCAGCAGCTTGATGGCCCTAGAAAGGGAGCTGTTTTTT. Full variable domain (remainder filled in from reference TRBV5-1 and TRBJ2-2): KAGVTQTPRYLIKTRGQQVTLSCSPISGHRSVSWYQQTPGQGLQFLFEYFSETQRNKGNFPGRFSGRQFSNSRSEMNVSTLELGDSALYLCASSLMALERELFFGEGSRLTVL.

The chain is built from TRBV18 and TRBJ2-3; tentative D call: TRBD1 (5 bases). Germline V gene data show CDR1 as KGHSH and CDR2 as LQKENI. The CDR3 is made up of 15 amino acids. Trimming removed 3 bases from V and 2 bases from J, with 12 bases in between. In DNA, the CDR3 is TGTGCCAGCTCACCCCAGGGAACTAACACAGATACGCAGTATTTT. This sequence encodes CASSPQGTNTDTQYF.

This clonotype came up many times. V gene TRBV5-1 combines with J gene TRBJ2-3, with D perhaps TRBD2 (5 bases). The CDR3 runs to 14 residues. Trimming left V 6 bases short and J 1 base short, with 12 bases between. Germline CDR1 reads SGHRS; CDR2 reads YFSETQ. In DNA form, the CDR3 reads TGCGCCAGCAATCGGGAATGGGGCACAGATACGCAGTATTTT. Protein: CASNREWGTDTQYF.

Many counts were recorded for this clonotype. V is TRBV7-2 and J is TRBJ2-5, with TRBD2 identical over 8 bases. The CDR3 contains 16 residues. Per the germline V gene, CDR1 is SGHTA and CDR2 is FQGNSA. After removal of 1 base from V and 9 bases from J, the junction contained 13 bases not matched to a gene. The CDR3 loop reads CASSLVLAGPNGAQYF. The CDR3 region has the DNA TGTGCCAGCAGCTTAGTGCTAGCGGGTCCTAACGGGGCCCAGTACTTC.

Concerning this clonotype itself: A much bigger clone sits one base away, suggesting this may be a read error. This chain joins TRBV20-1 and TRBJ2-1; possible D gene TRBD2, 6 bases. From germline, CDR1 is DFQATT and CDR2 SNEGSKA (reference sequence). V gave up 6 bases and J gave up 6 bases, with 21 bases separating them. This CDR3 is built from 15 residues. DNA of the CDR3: TGCAGTGCCACCGCTGGGGGAGGAGCCTCCAATGAGCAGTTCTTC. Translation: CSATAGGGASNEQFF.